This T cell receptor (beta chain) came from a study of spatial heterogeneity in lung cancer. On the study more broadly: Strong correlation linked TCR transcript counts in tumor regions to a T cell module score derived from matched bulk RNA-seq. The study, taken as a whole, reports: Expanded intratumoral alpha and beta TCR counts tracked tumor mutation counts.

Trimming removed 5 bases from V and 2 bases from J, with 13 bases in between. The CDR3 is made up of 16 amino acids. CDR1 is MNHEY and CDR2 is SMNVEV in the germline V gene (reference sequence). Points on this clonotype: No antigen is known for it.

Sample time point: sample taken at primary tumor resection. Whole RNA from tumor, nontumor lung or frozen PBMC was sequenced unsorted. The study tagged each TCR cDNA molecule with a unique molecular identifier. Via MiXCR, TCRdb re-called the 5' RACE reads, giving one row per CDR3 protein. The top ten hold around 25% of the sample, which has more than 9,000 distinct CDR3 sequences, approximately 8.2% seen once. The TCR comes from a male donor with early-stage non-small cell lung cancer. The sequenced sample was lung tumor tissue, obtained at surgery. The chain carries TRBV27 and TRBJ2-6; possibly TRBD1 for D (5 bases). CDR3 nucleotides: TGTGCCAGCAGTCTGGCAGGGTACGCTGGGGCCAACGTCCTGACTTTC. Translated: CASSLAGYAGANVLTF.